This TCR beta chain was sequenced for a study of patients and donors after allogeneic stem cell transplantation. Each CDR3 protein is one row after TCRdb ran MiXCR on the RT-PCR reads. The sample lists roughly 150,000 distinct CDR3 sequences, approximately 24% seen once, with roughly 26% in the top ten. The CDR3 consists of 13 residues. The ends were cut back, 5 bases at V and 4 bases at J, with 9 bases in the middle. The germline CDR1 and CDR2 sequences are MNHNY and SVGAGI (reference sequence). The chain links TRBV6-6 to TRBJ2-1; D not certain. This clonotype was obtained from a human donor who was either an allogeneic HSCT recipient or a stem cell or donor lymphocyte infusion donor (not recorded which). It is not recorded whose cells these are; they may come from a transplant donor. The sequenced sample consisted of blood, either unsorted or a sorted T cell fraction (not recorded which). The CDR3 region has the DNA TGTGCCAGCAGTCCCGGGCCTTACAATGAGCAGTTCTTC. It encodes CASSPGPYNEQFF.